What follows are 30 T cell receptor beta chains derived from one specimen sequenced in a study of T-cell reconstitution after alpha-beta-depleted transplantation in children. Construction of the TCRbeta library involved unique molecular identifiers. TCRdb processed the PCR reads anew with MiXCR; each CDR3 protein has one entry. The table has 360,000 or so distinct CDR3 sequences, around 20% seen once. Material: PBMCs from the stem cell graft donor, obtained from the stem cell graft. Receptors originate from a human donor who donated a stem cell graft to a child with acute myeloid leukemia.

The chain joins TRBV20-1 to TRBJ2-5, with TRBD2 matching over 9 bases. This CDR3 region has 14 residues. In germline, CDR1 is DFQATT, CDR2 SNEGSKA (reference sequence). Unmatched junction bases numbered 7, after V lost 4 bases and J lost 4 bases. CDR3 sequence reads: CSAKTFSGGETQYF. In nucleotides, the CDR3 is TGCAGTGCTAAGACCTTTAGCGGGGGAGAGACCCAGTACTTC.

The rearrangement joins TRBV12-3 or TRBV12-4 to TRBJ2-1; 12 bases line up with TRBD2. Losses at the gene ends were 6 bases for V and 0 bases for J; bases not matched to a gene: 12. The CDR3 is 19 residues long. The CDR3 DNA follows: TGTGCCAGCAGAATGTTTAGGACTAGCGGGGTTAGCTCCTACAATGAGCAGTTCTTC. This sequence encodes CASRMFRTSGVSSYNEQFF.

Ten or more counts support this clonotype. The chain has TRBV4-3 and TRBJ2-5; 10 bases are shared with TRBD2. The length of the CDR3 is 15 residues. Germline lookup yields CDR1 LGHNA and CDR2 YSLEER. With V trimmed by 0 bases and J by 3 bases, 1 base remained unmatched. For the CDR3, the DNA is TGCGCCAGCAGCCAAGATCTAGCGGGAGAAGAGACCCAGTACTTC. Its translation is CASSQDLAGEETQYF.

This chain joins TRBV18 and TRBJ2-5; D gene ambiguous. V shed 1 base and J shed 7 bases, with 10 bases lying between them. Germline V gene lookup returns CDR1 KGHSH and CDR2 LQKENI. This CDR3 has 13 amino acids. CDR3 sequence: CASSPRTVRTQYF. In nucleotides, the CDR3 is TGTGCCAGCTCACCACGGACCGTTCGGACCCAGTACTTC.

Concerning this clonotype itself: One end of the junction does not line up with germline, which may come from a read error. V is TRBV12-3 or TRBV12-4 and J is TRBJ2-5; D is perhaps TRBD1 or TRBD2 (5 bases each). The CDR3 totals 11 residues. The CDR3: CASSSGPGWDF. The CDR3 DNA reads TGTGCCAGCAGTTCGGGACCCGGGTGGGACTTC.

The chain has TRBV3-1 and TRBJ2-7; D unresolved. V was cut by 2 bases and J by 3 bases, with 5 bases left in between. Per germline, CDR1 LGHDT and CDR2 YNNKEL (reference sequence). This CDR3 has 12 residues. As DNA, the CDR3 is TGTGCCAGCAGCCAACACGGCTACGAGCAGTACTTC. Its translation: CASSQHGYEQYF.

The chain has TRBV5-1 and TRBJ2-7, with D possibly matching TRBD1 (5 bases). The CDR3 spans 14 residues. With 0 bases removed from V and 5 bases from J, the gap between germline ends came to 12 bases. Germline V gene sequence: CDR1 SGHRS, CDR2 YFSETQ. The CDR3 DNA is TGCGCCAGCAGCTTGGGACAGTCAGTGGACGAGCAGTACTTC. Protein sequence: CASSLGQSVDEQYF.

This clonotype has a count of ten or more. V gene TRBV7-2 combines with J gene TRBJ2-3, with unresolved D. Trimming removed 0 bases from V and 0 bases from J, with 7 bases in between. The CDR3 has 15 amino acids. Germline V lookup: CDR1 SGHTA, CDR2 FQGNSA. The CDR3 here is CASSLAGYSTDTQYF. CDR3 in DNA: TGTGCCAGCAGCTTAGCGGGGTATAGCACAGATACGCAGTATTTT.

This rearrangement joins TRBV4-1 to TRBJ2-7; TRBD1 aligns across 8 bases. Trimming removed 6 bases from V and 2 bases from J; junction bases left unmatched: 9. The CDR3 spans 15 residues. CDR1 MGHRA and CDR2 YSYEKL come from the germline V gene. CDR3 DNA sequence: TGCGCCAGCAGACCCGAGGACAGGGTGGCCTACGAGCAGTACTTC. Amino acids: CASRPEDRVAYEQYF.

This sequence joins TRBV3-1 and TRBJ1-3, with D uncertain. Germline lookup yields CDR1 LGHDT and CDR2 YNNKEL (reference sequence). Trimming removed 3 bases from V and 0 bases from J, with 9 bases in between. This CDR3 has 15 residues. The CDR3 nucleotides read TGTGCCAGCAGCCAGGCGAGGGTCTCTGGAAACACCATATATTTT. Translation: CASSQARVSGNTIYF. The full variable domain, in which reference TRBV3-1 and TRBJ1-3 provide the parts outside the CDR3, is DTAVSQTPKYLVTQMGNDKSIKCEQNLGHDTMYWYKQDSKKFLKIMFSYNNKELIINETVPNRFSPKSPDKAHLNLHINSLELGDSAVYFCASSQARVSGNTIYFGEGSWLTVV.

CDR3 protein: CASSLDPSGPYEQYF. CDR3 sequence (DNA): TGCGCCAGCAGCTTGGATCCTAGCGGACCCTACGAGCAGTACTTC. The V gene is TRBV5-1, the J gene TRBJ2-7; 7 nucleotides agree with TRBD2. The CDR3 totals 15 residues. V lost 0 bases, J lost 2 bases, and 5 bases stayed unmatched. Germline V gene data show CDR1 as SGHRS and CDR2 as YFSETQ.

This clonotype was seen more than once but under ten times. The chain recombines TRBV29-1 with TRBJ2-2; 7 positions agree with TRBD1. Germline V gene lookup returns CDR1 SQVTM and CDR2 ANQGSEA. The J segment lost 6 bases and the V segment lost 8 bases, leaving 15 bases of the junction unmatched. CDR3 length equals 15 residues. The CDR3 DNA is TGCAGCTCAACAAAAAGACAGGGCCGCGCCGGGGAGCTGTTTTTT. Its translation: CSSTKRQGRAGELFF.

This clonotype occurred a few times. The J gene is TRBJ2-1, the V gene TRBV24-1; 8 positions match TRBD2. With 8 bases clipped from V and 6 bases from J, the junction kept 8 bases outside the gene matches. Germline values: CDR1 KGHDR, CDR2 SFDVKD. The CDR3 length is 14 residues. Here the CDR3 reads CATTKAGDRNEQFF. CDR3 nucleotides: TGTGCCACCACGAAAGCGGGAGACCGCAATGAGCAGTTCTTC.

This clonotype has more than one count but fewer than ten. V and J are TRBV15 and TRBJ1-5, with unresolved D. In germline, CDR1 is LNHNV, CDR2 YYDKDF (reference sequence). The V end lost 1 base, the J end lost 7 bases, and 14 bases lay between the germline ends. The CDR3 is 15 amino acids. The CDR3 sequence: CATSRVRVMGQPQHF. Written as DNA, the CDR3 is TGTGCCACCAGCAGAGTTAGGGTTATGGGACAGCCCCAGCATTTT. Variable domain in full (rest from reference TRBV15 and TRBJ1-5): DAMVIQNPRYQVTQFGKPVTLSCSQTLNHNVMYWYQQKSSQAPKLLFHYYDKDFNNEADTPDNFQSRRPNTSFCFLDIRSPGLGDTAMYLCATSRVRVMGQPQHFGDGTRLSIL.

Ten or more counts support this clonotype. V and J are TRBV7-2 and TRBJ2-5; 8 bases are a match to TRBD2. After removal of 5 bases from V and 2 bases from J, the junction contained 4 bases not matched to a gene. Looked up from germline, CDR1 is SGHTA and CDR2 is FQGNSA. The CDR3 runs 14 residues. CDR3 loop: CASSATSGQETQYF. The CDR3 region has the DNA TGTGCCAGCAGCGCCACTAGCGGTCAAGAGACCCAGTACTTC.

This rearrangement joins TRBV7-2 to TRBJ2-5; the D gene is possibly TRBD2 (6 bases). Germline CDR1 reads SGHTA; CDR2 reads FQGNSA. The V end was cut by 3 bases, the J end by 6 bases, with 11 bases between. The CDR3 is 13 amino acids. CDR3 loop: CASSLRGSQTQYF. Written as DNA, the CDR3 is TGTGCCAGCAGCTTGCGGGGCAGTCAGACCCAGTACTTC.

This clonotype occurred many times. V and J are TRBV29-1 and TRBJ2-3, with unresolved D. This CDR3 has 14 residues. The V gene lost 4 bases and the J gene lost 2 bases, with 13 bases spanning the gap. The germline V gene has CDR1 SQVTM and CDR2 ANQGSEA. CDR3 coding DNA: TGCAGCGTTGTAGCTGGGGTTGCCACAGATACGCAGTATTTT. Protein sequence: CSVVAGVATDTQYF.

This clonotype turned up a few times. The gene calls are TRBV20-1 and TRBJ2-2; 7 bases are a match to TRBD1. Germline CDR1 reads DFQATT; CDR2 reads SNEGSKA (reference sequence). With V trimmed by 6 bases and J by 3 bases, 10 bases remained unmatched. This CDR3 contains 15 residues. CDR3 DNA sequence: TGCAGTGCGCTGAGGACAGGACGGGACACCGGGGAGCTGTTTTTT. Its translation is CSALRTGRDTGELFF.

The chain links TRBV7-2 to TRBJ2-1, with 8 bases that match TRBD2. CDR3 size: 16 residues. Unmatched junction bases numbered 7, after V lost 4 bases and J lost 2 bases. Germline lookup yields CDR1 SGHTA and CDR2 FQGNSA. The CDR3 spells CASSSPGGPTYNEQFF. CDR3 coding DNA: TGTGCCAGCAGCTCACCGGGAGGGCCCACCTACAATGAGCAGTTCTTC.

The genes are TRBV13 and TRBJ2-7; D call uncertain. The V gene's germline CDR1 is PRHDT and CDR2 FYEKMQ (reference sequence). V lost 8 bases and J lost 0, with 17 bases in between. This CDR3 comprises 15 residues. The CDR3 is CASGSGLLSSYEQYF. The DNA for the CDR3 is TGTGCCAGCGGCTCCGGGCTCCTCAGCTCCTACGAGCAGTACTTC.

The chain couples TRBV20-1 to TRBJ1-2; D unclear. V lost 1 base and J 5 bases, leaving 17 bases between the germline ends. The germline V gene has CDR1 DFQATT and CDR2 SNEGSKA (reference sequence). The CDR3 runs to 15 residues. The CDR3 loop is CSARVTGSLTYGYTF. In DNA, the CDR3 is TGCAGTGCTAGAGTAACGGGATCTCTAACGTATGGCTACACCTTC.

This chain connects TRBV20-1 to TRBJ2-7; possibly TRBD2 for D (5 bases). V was trimmed by 7 bases and J by 4 bases, leaving 8 bases between them. In germline, CDR1 is DFQATT, CDR2 SNEGSKA (reference sequence). The CDR3 runs to 10 residues. CDR3 bases: TGCAGTGTGAAGCGGTACGAGCAGTACTTC. It yields the protein CSVKRYEQYF.

This clonotype was recorded a few times. The J gene is TRBJ2-3, the V gene TRBV25-1; the match to TRBD2 covers 16 bases. Germline values: CDR1 MGHDK, CDR2 SYGVNS. The CDR3 contains 18 residues. The ends lost 8 bases at V and 3 bases at J; junction bases unmatched: 11. The CDR3 region is CASVPGLAGGPETDTQYF. The CDR3 DNA is TGTGCCAGCGTCCCGGGACTAGCGGGAGGGCCCGAAACAGATACGCAGTATTTT.

This clonotype occurred many times. The V and J genes are TRBV21-1 and TRBJ2-7; the DNA was not used to check the table's D call, TRBD1. TRBV21-1 is deemed a pseudogene. CDR3 length equals 14 residues. CDR3 nucleotides: TGTGCCAGCAGCGCCTACAGGGTACACTACGAGCAGTACTTC. It is translated as CASSAYRVHYEQYF.

This clonotype was counted many times. The chain carries TRBV6-1 and TRBJ2-3, with TRBD2 identical over 7 bases. V was pared by 6 bases and J by 0 bases, with 6 bases of the junction left unmatched. CDR3 size: 15 residues. The germline V gene has CDR1 MNHNS and CDR2 SASEGT. CDR3 in amino acids: CASSPSGTSTDTQYF. CDR3 nucleotide sequence: TGTGCCAGCAGCCCCAGCGGGACTAGCACAGATACGCAGTATTTT.

A few counts support this clonotype. V gene TRBV5-1 combines with J gene TRBJ2-1, with D perhaps TRBD2 (6 bases). Trimming shortened V by 2 bases and J by 0 bases, and 12 bases separated the two germline ends. CDR3 size: 16 residues. Per germline, CDR1 SGHRS and CDR2 YFSETQ. CDR3: CASSLGGTDSYNEQFF. The CDR3 nucleotides read TGCGCCAGCAGCTTAGGCGGGACGGACTCCTACAATGAGCAGTTCTTC.

The chain combines TRBV28 with TRBJ1-2; a possible D gene is TRBD1 (6 bases). CDR1 MDHEN and CDR2 SYDVKM come from the germline V gene. V was trimmed by 5 bases and J by 2 bases, leaving 15 bases between them. This CDR3 has 15 amino acids. In nucleotides, the CDR3 is TGTGCCAGCAGTCCCAGGACCCAGGGGAACTATGGCTACACCTTC. Translation: CASSPRTQGNYGYTF.

V is TRBV7-8 and J is TRBJ2-7; TRBD2 is a possible D gene (6 bases). The CDR3 length is 14 residues. Germline V gene sequence: CDR1 SGHVS, CDR2 FQNEAQ. Trimming shortened V by 1 base and J by 4 bases, and 11 bases separated the two germline ends. CDR3 DNA: TGTGCCAGCAGCTTAGTTATTGCGGGGTACGAGCAGTACTTC. Its protein is CASSLVIAGYEQYF.

This clonotype was observed at least ten times. This chain links TRBV25-1 with TRBJ2-7; D unclear. The CDR3 runs to 13 residues. V dropped 4 bases and J dropped 0 bases, with 7 bases sitting between them. Germline CDR1 reads MGHDK; CDR2 reads SYGVNS. CDR3 region: CASSGRASYEQYF. The CDR3 bases are TGTGCCAGCAGTGGGCGCGCCTCCTACGAGCAGTACTTC.

The J gene is TRBJ1-3, the V gene TRBV12-3 or TRBV12-4; D possibly corresponds to TRBD1 (5 bases). The CDR3 runs to 15 residues. Trimming removed 2 bases from V and 1 base from J, with 9 bases in between. The CDR3 is CASSLFQGSGNTIYF. The DNA of the CDR3 is TGTGCCAGCAGTTTATTTCAGGGATCTGGAAACACCATATATTTT.